This TCR beta chain was observed in a study of blood T cell repertoires in COVID-19 (dated by TCRdb to the early 2020s). For the study in its entirety: Samples covering the acute and convalescent phases of COVID-19 were provided by collaborators in the United States, Italy and Spain. The prospective study material was composed of cDNA or gDNA derived from T cells, B-cell-depleted T cells, or PBMCs. The dataset comprised deeply sampled blood TCRbeta repertoires from subjects exposed to, actively infected with, or recovered from COVID-19. The repertoires were made available in a free public database intended to serve as a resource for research on the immune response to SARS-CoV-2. Samples were obtained from the ongoing ImmuneRACE study (first 160 participants) and from about 1,300 subjects provided by 6 global collaborators. A de-identified subject ID, COVID-19 status, age in years and sex were almost always included in the sample metadata. Where available, HLA class I and class II types were taken from metadata supplied by the sample provider and were not determined by assay-based typing.

A note on this clone: No cognate antigen has been identified for it. Base quality data are lacking; no much larger clone is found one base away.

Study-wide conclusions, independent of this receptor: The amount of clinical and demographic metadata varied by source and participant and was provided uncurated.

Participants in the prospective study were enrolled through a virtual design, were aged roughly 18 to 95 years, and lived in 24 United States geographic areas. Cohort assignment in the prospective study relied on participant-reported clinical history from a screening survey and a study questionnaire. For ImmuneRACE Cohort 3, a participant was defined as recovered based on two consecutive negative NP/OP PCR tests, clearance by a healthcare professional, or resolution of symptoms. In the prospective study, mobile phlebotomists collected whole blood, serum and a nasopharyngeal or oropharyngeal swab from each participant. Over an approximately two-month period, participants in the prospective study had the option of providing additional blood draws and questionnaires. Prospective study blood samples were shipped either frozen or at room temperature before DNA extraction. CDR1 SGDLS and CDR2 YYNGEE are derived from the germline V gene. At the junction V is shortened by 0 bases and J by 1 base, with 8 bases in between. The CDR3 runs 15 residues from the cysteine to the phenylalanine. Only the CDR3 part of the read is kept: 45 bases, read in frame from the first base.

TCRbeta CDR3 regions were amplified from genomic DNA by means of the immunoSEQ Assay, a bias-controlled multiplex PCR. As for how the authors treated the data: Nucleated cell counts per sample were estimated from amplification of reference gene primers within the assay. To quantify the absolute abundance of each unique TCRbeta CDR3 rearrangement, sequence reads were collapsed and filtered. For each sample, productive Simpson clonality was calculated by taking the square root of Simpson's diversity index across productive rearrangements. In TCRdb, the immuneACCESS table is reduced to in-frame sequences with V and J assigned. These tables do not hold every clone; where another copy was compared, an unresolved V gene accounts for under half, and the others remain unexplained. Clonal size and the V and J genes are those of that table, whereas D and trimming came from the DNA. The sample yields 150,000 or so clones; roughly 87% were counted once. The top ten clones comprise more than 9.5% of the sample.

This clonotype was sampled from a man aged 45 to 65 who had recovered from COVID-19. Sequenced sample: PBMCs or T cells enriched from blood (not recorded which). This receptor chain uses TRBV9 and TRBJ1-3; a confident D gene designation cannot be given. The CDR3 region reads CASSVGGRSGNTIYF. The sequence in DNA is TGTGCCAGCAGCGTAGGAGGGAGGTCTGGAAACACCATATATTTT.